Given below is one T cell receptor beta chain in context. This specimen belongs to a study of control samples from healthy donors and cancer patients. The germline CDR1 and CDR2 sequences are SGHAT and FQNNGV. The CDR3 covers 11 residues. The ends were cut back, 5 bases at V and 11 bases at J, with 10 bases in the middle. The data were produced by immunoSEQ multiplex PCR, yet TCRdb's version contains in-frame clones alone and is incomplete. The sample shows 160,000 or so clones, roughly 93% of them seen only once. The sequenced sample was blood. The TCR originated in a man in his forties or fifties in good health. The rearrangement links TRBV11-2 to TRBJ2-4; D possibly uses TRBD1 or TRBD2 (5 bases each). The CDR3 is CASSAPGLQYF. The CDR3 DNA reads TGTGCCAGCAGCGCCCCGGGACTTCAGTACTTC.